This TCR beta chain was found in a study of T cell responses to AZD1222 COVID-19 vaccine. As for the study in general: Pooling covered second doses at about 4 or about 12 weeks.

This clone was picked up one time. What it binds is unknown. This table comes from immunoSEQ multiplex PCR, and its TCRdb copy is limited to in-frame clones, with some not included. The sample lists about 110,000 clones; around 83% were seen once. General study results and limits: Donors were chiefly white British, with a greater number of females, and clonal diversity was perhaps underestimated. Of the AZD1222 recipients, only five to seven were seropositive at baseline. At 160-218 and 743-854, vaccine-associated CD4 TCRs were dominant, and they spanned spike.

Germline V gene lookup returns CDR1 MNHEY and CDR2 SVGAGI. This CDR3 has 15 amino acids. The V segment lost 6 bases and the J segment 4 bases; nucleotides outside the gene matches: 7. Sequencing was performed on peripheral blood, taken on day 0 of AZD1222 vaccination. The sequence was obtained from an adult in good health. The chain is built from TRBV6-5 and TRBJ2-1, with TRBD2 identical over 9 bases. For the CDR3, the DNA is TGTGCCAGCAGGCTCTCGGGACTAGCTTACAATGAGCAGTTCTTC. Translated: CASRLSGLAYNEQFF.